This TCR beta chain was obtained from a study of shared clonotypes between healthy human individuals. Losses at the gene ends were 3 bases for V and 0 bases for J; bases not matched to a gene: 3. The CDR3 totals 15 residues. The V gene's germline CDR1 is SQVTM and CDR2 ANQGSEA. Assay used: immunoSEQ multiplex PCR; TCRdb lists only in-frame clones, some missing. The sample holds 470,000 or so clones, 81% seen once. The material sequenced was PBMCs. The receptor was isolated from a woman aged 40 to 50 in good health. Some clones in this sample may be carry-over from other donors' samples. The V gene is TRBV29-1, the J gene TRBJ2-3; 10 nucleotides line up with TRBD2. The CDR3 region has the DNA TGCAGCGTTGAGGGGACTAGCGAGAGCACAGATACGCAGTATTTT. The encoded protein is CSVEGTSESTDTQYF.